Shown below are 3 T cell receptor beta chains from a single sample sequenced in a study of shared clonotypes between healthy human individuals. Only in-frame clones appear in the TCRdb table, and some are missing; sequencing was by immunoSEQ multiplex PCR. There are approximately 320,000 clones in the sample; approximately 79% occur only once, and about a tenth lies in the top ten. Material for sequencing was memory CD4+ T cells sorted from blood. Subset reported: CD45RA-negative fraction. Receptors were obtained from a man aged 30 to 45 in good health.

The table lists this clone with a few counts. This chain links TRBV27 with TRBJ2-2, with D possibly matching TRBD2 (6 bases). Germline loops: CDR1 MNHEY, CDR2 SMNVEV (reference sequence). V lost 6 bases to trimming and J lost 5 bases, with 13 bases between them. The CDR3 covers 14 residues. This chain's CDR3 is CASRVFRETGELFF. The CDR3 nucleotides read TGTGCCAGCAGAGTCTTTCGGGAGACCGGGGAGCTGTTTTTT.

This rearrangement joins TRBV6-1 to TRBJ2-1; 10 bases fit TRBD2. Germline lookup yields CDR1 MNHNS and CDR2 SASEGT. Losses at the gene ends were 2 bases for V and 0 bases for J; bases not matched to a gene: 4. The CDR3 runs 17 residues. The CDR3 DNA sequence: TGTGCCAGCAGTGAATTTACTAGCGGGATCTCCTACAATGAGCAGTTCTTC. It yields the protein CASSEFTSGISYNEQFF.

This sequence joins TRBV28 and TRBJ2-3; D possibly uses TRBD1 or TRBD2 (5 bases each). Germline V gene lookup returns CDR1 MDHEN and CDR2 SYDVKM. V lost 7 bases and J 9 bases, leaving 32 bases between the germline ends. CDR3 size: 18 residues. CDR3 sequence: CASTAAVGGQGPFLTQYF. The CDR3 nucleotides are TGTGCCAGCACGGCTGCCGTGGGCGGTCAGGGACCTTTTCTAACGCAGTATTTT.